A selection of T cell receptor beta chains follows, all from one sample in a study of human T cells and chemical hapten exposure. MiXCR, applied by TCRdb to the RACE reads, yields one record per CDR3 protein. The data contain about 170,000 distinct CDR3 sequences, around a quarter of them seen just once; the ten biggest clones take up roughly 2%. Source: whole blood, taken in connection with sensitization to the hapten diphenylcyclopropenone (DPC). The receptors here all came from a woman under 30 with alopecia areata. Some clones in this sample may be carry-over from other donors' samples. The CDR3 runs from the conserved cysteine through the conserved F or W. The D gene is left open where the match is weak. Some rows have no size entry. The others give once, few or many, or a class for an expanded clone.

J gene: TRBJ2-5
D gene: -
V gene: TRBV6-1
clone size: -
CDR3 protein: CASSEARTQYF
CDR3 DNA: TGTGCCAGCAGTGAAGCGAGGACCCAGTACTTC

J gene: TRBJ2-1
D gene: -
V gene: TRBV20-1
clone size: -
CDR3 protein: CSASVNNEQFF
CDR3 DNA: TGCAGTGCTAGTGTCAACAATGAGCAGTTCTTC

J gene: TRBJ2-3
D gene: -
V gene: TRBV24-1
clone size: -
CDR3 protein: CATSGQAVDTQYF
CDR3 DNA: TGTGCCACCAGTGGACAGGCTGTAGATACGCAGTATTTT

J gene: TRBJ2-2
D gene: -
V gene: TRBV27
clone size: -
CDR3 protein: CASNYRPNSGELFF
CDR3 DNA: TGTGCCAGTAATTATCGTCCAAACAGCGGGGAGCTGTTTTTT

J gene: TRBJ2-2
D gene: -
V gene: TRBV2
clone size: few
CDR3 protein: CANRGEAGELFF
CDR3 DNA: TGTGCCAATCGTGGGGAGGCTGGGGAGCTGTTTTTT

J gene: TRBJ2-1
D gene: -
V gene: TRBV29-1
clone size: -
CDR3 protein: CSVEGQGSYNEQFF
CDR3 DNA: TGCAGCGTTGAAGGGCAGGGATCTTACAATGAGCAGTTCTTC

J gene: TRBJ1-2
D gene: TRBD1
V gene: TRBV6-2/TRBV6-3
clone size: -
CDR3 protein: CASRPTGLNSRVGYTF
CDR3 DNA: TGTGCCAGCAGACCGACAGGGTTGAACTCTAGAGTCGGCTACACCTTC

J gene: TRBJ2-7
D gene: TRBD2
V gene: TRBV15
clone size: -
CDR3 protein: CATSLSPGTSGYEQYF
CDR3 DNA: TGTGCCACCAGCCTTAGTCCCGGGACTAGTGGGTACGAGCAGTACTTC

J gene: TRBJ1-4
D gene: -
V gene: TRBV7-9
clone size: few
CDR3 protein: CASSLMGTTTNEKLFF
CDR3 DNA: TGTGCCAGCAGCTTGATGGGAACCACAACTAATGAAAAACTGTTTTTT

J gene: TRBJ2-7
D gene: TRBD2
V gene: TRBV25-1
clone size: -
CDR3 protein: CASRGGRPTYEQYF
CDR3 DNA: TGTGCCAGCAGGGGCGGGAGGCCTACCTACGAGCAGTACTTC

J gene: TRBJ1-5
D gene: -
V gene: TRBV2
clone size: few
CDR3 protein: CASRRQVYSNQPQHF
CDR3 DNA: TGTGCCAGCAGGAGGCAGGTCTATAGCAATCAGCCCCAGCATTTT

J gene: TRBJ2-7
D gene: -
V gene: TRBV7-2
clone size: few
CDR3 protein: CASSFGLGGGGYEQYF
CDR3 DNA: TGTGCCAGCAGCTTCGGCCTTGGGGGAGGGGGCTACGAGCAGTACTTC

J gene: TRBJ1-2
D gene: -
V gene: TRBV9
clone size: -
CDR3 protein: CASSGNSRDVNF
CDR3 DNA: TGTGCCAGCAGCGGCAACTCCCGGGACGTAAACTTC

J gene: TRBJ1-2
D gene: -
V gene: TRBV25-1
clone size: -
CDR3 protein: CASSEGQGYGYTF
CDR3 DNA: TGTGCCAGCAGTGAAGGGCAGGGATATGGCTACACCTTC

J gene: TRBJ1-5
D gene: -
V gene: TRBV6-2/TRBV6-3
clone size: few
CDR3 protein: CASSAGFDNQPQHF
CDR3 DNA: TGTGCCAGCAGCGCGGGCTTTGACAATCAGCCCCAGCATTTT

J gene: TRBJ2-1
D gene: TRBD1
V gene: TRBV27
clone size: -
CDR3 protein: CASSLTGGHEQFF
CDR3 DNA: TGTGCCAGCAGTTTAACAGGGGGTCATGAGCAGTTCTTC

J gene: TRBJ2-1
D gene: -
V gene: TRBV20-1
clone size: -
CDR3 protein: CSARGTNEQFF
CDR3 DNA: TGCAGTGCGAGAGGGACCAATGAGCAGTTCTTC

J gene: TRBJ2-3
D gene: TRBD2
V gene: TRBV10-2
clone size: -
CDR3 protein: CASRGLAENTDTQYF
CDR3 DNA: TGCGCCAGCAGGGGACTAGCGGAGAACACAGATACGCAGTATTTT

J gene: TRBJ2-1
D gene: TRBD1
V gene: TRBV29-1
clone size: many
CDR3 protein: CSGTGQATSISYNEQFF
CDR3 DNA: TGCAGCGGAACCGGACAGGCGACTTCGATTTCCTACAATGAGCAGTTCTTC

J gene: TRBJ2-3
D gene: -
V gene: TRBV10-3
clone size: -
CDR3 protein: CAISADGDTQYF
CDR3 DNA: TGTGCCATCAGTGCAGACGGAGATACGCAGTATTTT

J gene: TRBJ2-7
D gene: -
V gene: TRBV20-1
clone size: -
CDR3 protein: CSARLRAPTYEQYF
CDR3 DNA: TGCAGTGCTAGACTCCGCGCTCCCACCTACGAGCAGTACTTC

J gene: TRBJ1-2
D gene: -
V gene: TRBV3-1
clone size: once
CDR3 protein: CASSWRWDYGYTF
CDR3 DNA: TGTGCCAGCAGCTGGAGGTGGGACTATGGCTACACCTTC

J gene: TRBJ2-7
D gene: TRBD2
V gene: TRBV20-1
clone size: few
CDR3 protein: CSTTLGGLGVSEQYF
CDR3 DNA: TGCAGCACAACCCTTGGCGGACTAGGGGTCTCCGAGCAGTACTTC

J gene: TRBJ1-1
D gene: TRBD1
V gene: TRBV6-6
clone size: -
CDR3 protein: CASSYSQGEPAFF
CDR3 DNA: TGTGCCAGCAGTTACTCACAGGGGGAACCGGCTTTCTTT